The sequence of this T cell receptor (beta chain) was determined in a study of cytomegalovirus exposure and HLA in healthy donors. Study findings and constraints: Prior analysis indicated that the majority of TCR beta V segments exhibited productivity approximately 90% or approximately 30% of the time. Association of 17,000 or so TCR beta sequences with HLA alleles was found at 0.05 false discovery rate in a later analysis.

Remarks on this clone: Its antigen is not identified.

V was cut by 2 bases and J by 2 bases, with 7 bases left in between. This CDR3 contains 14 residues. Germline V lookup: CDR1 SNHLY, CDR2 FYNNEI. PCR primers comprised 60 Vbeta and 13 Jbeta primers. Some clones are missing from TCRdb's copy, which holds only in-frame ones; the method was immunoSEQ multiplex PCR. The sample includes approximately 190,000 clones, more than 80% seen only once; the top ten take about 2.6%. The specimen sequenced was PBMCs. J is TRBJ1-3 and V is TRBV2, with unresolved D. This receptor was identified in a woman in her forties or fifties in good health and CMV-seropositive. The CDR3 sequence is CASSERRAGNTIYF. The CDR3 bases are TGTGCCAGCAGTGAAAGGAGGGCTGGAAACACCATATATTTT.